The 12 T cell receptor beta chains below were found in one sample sequenced in a study of control samples from healthy donors and cancer patients. The assay was immunoSEQ multiplex PCR, and TCRdb's table has in-frame clones only and misses some. Among roughly 200,000 clones, 91% were seen once, and the ten largest hold 1.8%. Sequenced: blood. The receptor set was obtained from a man between 25 and 39 years old in good health.

The J gene is TRBJ1-2, the V gene TRBV2; possibly TRBD1 for D (6 bases). Germline loops: CDR1 SNHLY, CDR2 FYNNEI. CDR3 length: 15 amino acids. V lost 2 bases and J lost 7, with 17 bases in between. The CDR3 DNA follows: TGTGCCAGCAGTGAAATACAGGGCGGACTAGGTGGCTACACCTTC. Its translation is CASSEIQGGLGGYTF.

V is TRBV5-1 and J is TRBJ1-1; possibly TRBD1 for D (5 bases). CDR3 length equals 14 residues. Germline CDR1 and CDR2: SGHRS and YFSETQ. The V end lost 4 bases, the J end lost 0 bases, and 10 bases lay between the germline ends. CDR3 coding DNA: TGCGCCAGCAGCCCACAAGGGGTGAACACTGAAGCTTTCTTT. Its translation is CASSPQGVNTEAFF.

The chain recombines TRBV3-1 (or the pseudogene TRBV3-2) with TRBJ2-1; TRBD1 matches at 8 bases. Trimming removed 4 bases from V and 2 bases from J; junction bases left unmatched: 4. The CDR3 contains 15 residues. CDR1 is LGHDT, CDR2 YNNKEL, per germline (reference sequence). DNA of the CDR3: TGTGCCAGCAGCCCACAGGGGGGCCCCTACAATGAGCAGTTCTTC. It yields the protein CASSPQGGPYNEQFF.

Remarks on this clone: The junction departs from the called germline gene at one end, perhaps through a read error. The rearrangement links TRBV7-2 to TRBJ2-2; possible D gene TRBD1, 5 bases. The CDR3 consists of 15 residues. Germline CDR1 and CDR2: SGHTA and FQGNSA. CDR3 sequence reads: CASSLGAGRTGELFF. The CDR3 DNA sequence: TGTGCCAGCAGTTTAGGGGCAGGGCGCACCGGGGAGCTGTTTTTT.

The chain links TRBV6-6 to TRBJ2-4; TRBD2 is a possible D gene (6 bases). This CDR3 contains 15 residues. V lost 6 bases and J lost 8, with 20 bases in between. Germline CDR1 and CDR2: MNHNY and SVGAGI (reference sequence). CDR3 coding DNA: TGTGCCAGCAGGCGGCTCGGGAGAGATGGAGACATTCAGTACTTC. This gives the protein CASRRLGRDGDIQYF.

V is TRBV19 and J is TRBJ2-1, with 16 bases lining up with TRBD2. The germline V gene has CDR1 LNHDA and CDR2 SQIVND (reference sequence). The CDR3 is 17 amino acids. With 9 bases clipped from V and 2 bases from J, the junction kept 7 bases outside the gene matches. The DNA for the CDR3 is TGTGCCAGCATTGGGACTAGCGGGGGGGCGGCCTACAATGAGCAGTTCTTC. Translated, it gives CASIGTSGGAAYNEQFF.

This rearrangement joins TRBV5-1 to TRBJ1-1; 8 bases align to TRBD1. CDR1 and CDR2 from the germline V gene are SGHRS and YFSETQ. The CDR3 covers 15 residues. V trimming: 6 bases; J trimming: 3 bases; junction bases outside the gene matches: 10. CDR3 residues: CASTRTGIGDTEAFF. For the CDR3, the DNA is TGCGCCAGCACAAGGACAGGGATCGGGGACACTGAAGCTTTCTTT.

The V gene is TRBV29-1, the J gene TRBJ2-7; 7 bases are shared with TRBD2. Germline CDR1 is SQVTM and CDR2 is ANQGSEA. V trimming: 3 bases; J trimming: 5 bases; junction bases outside the gene matches: 1. The CDR3 has 11 residues. The CDR3 bases are TGCAGCGTTGAGGGGACTAACGAGCAGTACTTC. It codes for CSVEGTNEQYF.

CDR3 residues: CSVKPLGEATSEYF. The CDR3 nucleotides are TGCAGCGTTAAACCGTTAGGGGAGGCTACGAGCGAGTACTTC. The rearrangement uses TRBV29-1 and TRBJ2-7, with D possibly being TRBD2 (6 bases). V was trimmed by 5 bases and J by 11 bases, leaving 25 bases between them. CDR3 length: 14 amino acids. Germline-derived CDR1 and CDR2 are SQVTM and ANQGSEA.

The chain recombines TRBV7-9 with TRBJ1-1, with D uncertain. CDR1 is SEHNR, CDR2 FQNEAQ, per germline (reference sequence). This CDR3 is built from 12 residues. V was shortened by 1 base and J by 11 bases, with 11 bases between the two germline ends. The CDR3 loop is CASSLEVGGAFF. The CDR3 DNA sequence: TGTGCCAGCAGCTTAGAGGTGGGCGGGGCTTTCTTT.

V usage is TRBV9 and J usage is TRBJ1-5; D gene uncertain. Germline values: CDR1 SGDLS, CDR2 YYNGEE. CDR3 length: 14 residues. Trimming removed 1 base at V and 7 bases at J, with 12 bases between. This CDR3 is CASSVSPGGQPQHF. The DNA of the CDR3 is TGTGCCAGCAGCGTAAGTCCGGGTGGACAGCCCCAGCATTTT.

This clone appeared a single time. The gene calls are TRBV9 and TRBJ2-7, with D possibly matching TRBD2 (5 bases). The germline V gene has CDR1 SGDLS and CDR2 YYNGEE. Between the trimmed V and J ends, which lost 4 bases and 5 bases, there was a span of 25 bases. The CDR3 consists of 17 residues. The CDR3 nucleotides are TGTGCCAGCAGCCCCATGGGAGAGCGCTCCTTTGGTCACGAGCAGTACTTC. Its translation is CASSPMGERSFGHEQYF.